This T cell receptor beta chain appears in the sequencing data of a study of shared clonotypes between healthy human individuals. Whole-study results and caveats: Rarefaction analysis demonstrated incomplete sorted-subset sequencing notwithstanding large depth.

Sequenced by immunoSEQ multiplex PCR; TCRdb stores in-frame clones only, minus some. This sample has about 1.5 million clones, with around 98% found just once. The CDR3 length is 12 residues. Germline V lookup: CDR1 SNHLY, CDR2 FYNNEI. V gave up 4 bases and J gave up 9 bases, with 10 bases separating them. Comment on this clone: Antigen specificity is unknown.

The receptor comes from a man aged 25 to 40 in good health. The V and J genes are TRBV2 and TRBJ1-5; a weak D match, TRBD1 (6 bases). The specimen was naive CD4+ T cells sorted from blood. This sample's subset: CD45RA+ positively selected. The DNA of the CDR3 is TGTGCCAGCAGTGCCGGGACACGGCCCCAGCATTTT. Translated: CASSAGTRPQHF.